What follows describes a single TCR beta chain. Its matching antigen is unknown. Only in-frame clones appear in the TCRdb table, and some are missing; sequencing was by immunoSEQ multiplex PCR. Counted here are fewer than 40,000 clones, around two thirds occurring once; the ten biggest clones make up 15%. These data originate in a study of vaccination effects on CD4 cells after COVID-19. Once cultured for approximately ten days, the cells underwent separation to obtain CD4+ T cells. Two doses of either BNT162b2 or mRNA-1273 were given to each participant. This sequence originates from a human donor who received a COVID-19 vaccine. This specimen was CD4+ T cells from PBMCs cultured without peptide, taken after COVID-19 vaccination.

CDR3 sequence (DNA): TGTGCCAGCAGTCCCCTCACTAGCGGGAGTTCTCGGGAGCAGTACTTC. Translation: CASSPLTSGSSREQYF. The chain links TRBV2 to TRBJ2-7; TRBD2 matches at 11 bases. The CDR3 sequence is 16 residues long. V was clipped by 5 bases and J by 7 bases; unmatched bases: 13. The germline gives CDR1 SNHLY, CDR2 FYNNEI.